The 32 T cell receptor beta chains given below trace back to one sample, sequenced in a study of T-cell reconstitution after alpha-beta-depleted transplantation in children. The TCRbeta library incorporated unique molecular identifiers. TCRdb passed the PCR reads through MiXCR, listing each CDR3 protein once. The table lists just under 550,000 distinct CDR3 sequences, 15% to 20% of them singletons, with less than 4% in the top ten. The source material was PBMCs from the stem cell graft donor, sampled from the stem cell graft. Receptor source: a human donor who donated a stem cell graft to a child with acute lymphoblastic leukemia.

The rearrangement uses TRBV9 and TRBJ2-7, with 7 bases aligning to TRBD1. This CDR3 is built from 16 residues. The junction had 9 bases not matched to a gene; V was cut back by 1 base and J by 2 bases. Looked up from germline, CDR1 is SGDLS and CDR2 is YYNGEE. The CDR3 nucleotides are TGTGCCAGCAGCGTAACCTTGGACAGGCATCCCTACGAGCAGTACTTC. It is translated as CASSVTLDRHPYEQYF.

This clonotype was detected a few times. The V call is TRBV20-1, the J call TRBJ2-7; 10 bases map to TRBD2. This CDR3 has 13 amino acids. Unmatched junction bases numbered 4, after V lost 5 bases and J lost 3 bases. Germline assignment: CDR1 DFQATT and CDR2 SNEGSKA (reference sequence). The CDR3: CSAPPSGSYEQYF. The CDR3 coding sequence is TGCAGTGCTCCCCCTAGCGGGAGCTACGAGCAGTACTTC.

The chain recombines TRBV7-8 with TRBJ1-6; unclear D gene. The V end was cut by 5 bases, the J end by 6 bases, with 14 bases between. From germline, CDR1 is SGHVS and CDR2 FQNEAQ. CDR3 length: 15 residues. The CDR3 bases are TGTGCCAGCAGCCTGAGGCGGAGTCCTAATTCACCCCTCCACTTT. It specifies CASSLRRSPNSPLHF. The complete variable domain, with remaining parts taken from reference TRBV7-8 and TRBJ1-6, reads GAGVSQSPRYKVAKRGQDVALRCDPISGHVSLFWYQQALGQGPEFLTYFQNEAQLDKSGLPSDRFFAERPEGSVSTLKIQRTQQEDSAVYLCASSLRRSPNSPLHFGNGTRLTVT.

This clonotype was seen more than once but under ten times. The chain carries TRBV29-1 and TRBJ1-4; 9 nucleotides agree with TRBD1. The CDR3 spans 14 residues. With 5 bases clipped from V and 10 bases from J, the junction kept 11 bases outside the gene matches. Per the germline V gene, CDR1 is SQVTM and CDR2 is ANQGSEA. The CDR3 region is CSVFTGGPVGKLFF. The CDR3 region has the DNA TGCAGCGTTTTTACAGGGGGCCCCGTTGGAAAACTGTTTTTT.

The chain is built from TRBV5-1 and TRBJ1-1; maybe TRBD1 (5 bases). Deletions cut 7 bases from V and 8 bases from J, with 18 bases between. Per germline, CDR1 SGHRS and CDR2 YFSETQ. The CDR3 is made up of 13 amino acids. DNA of the CDR3: TGCGCCAGCCGTTCGACAGAGCATTCCGAAGCTTTCTTT. This translates into CASRSTEHSEAFF.

Ten or more counts support this clonotype. This chain connects TRBV29-1 to TRBJ1-1, with D possibly being TRBD1 (5 bases). Germline CDR1 is SQVTM and CDR2 is ANQGSEA. There are 11 residues in the CDR3. With 5 bases removed from V and 1 base from J, the gap between germline ends came to 5 bases. CDR3 sequence (DNA): TGCAGCGTTAGGGGGAACACTGAAGCTTTCTTT. Translating it yields CSVRGNTEAFF.

The J gene is TRBJ2-1, the V gene TRBV6-5; the D call may be TRBD1 or TRBD2 (5 bases each). CDR3 length: 15 amino acids. Trimming took 0 bases from V and 6 from J, leaving 12 bases between them. Germline V gives CDR1 MNHEY, CDR2 SVGAGI. CDR3: CASSYSTRGSNEQFF. The CDR3 DNA reads as TGTGCCAGCAGTTACTCGACGAGGGGTAGCAATGAGCAGTTCTTC.

V gene TRBV4-1 combines with J gene TRBJ2-7; TRBD2 agrees at 7 bases. Germline CDR1 is MGHRA and CDR2 is YSYEKL. This CDR3 contains 15 residues. Trimming cost V 4 bases and J 5 bases; bases outside gene matches: 11. The CDR3 loop is CASSPTRGRNHEQYF. For the CDR3, the DNA is TGCGCCAGCAGCCCCACCCGCGGGAGAAACCACGAGCAGTACTTC.

The chain has TRBV20-1 and TRBJ2-3; D is undetermined. Deletions cut 6 bases from V and 4 bases from J, with 11 bases between. Looked up from germline, CDR1 is DFQATT and CDR2 is SNEGSKA (reference sequence). The CDR3 consists of 12 residues. In DNA form, the CDR3 reads TGCAGTGCCCGCACTTGGGCAGATACGCAGTATTTT. This encodes CSARTWADTQYF.

The chain carries TRBV3-1 and TRBJ1-1, with D maybe TRBD1 (6 bases). Trimming took 4 bases from V and 10 from J, leaving 31 bases between them. Germline lookup yields CDR1 LGHDT and CDR2 YNNKEL (reference sequence). This CDR3 is built from 18 residues. Here the CDR3 DNA reads TGTGCCAGCAGCCCCCCCTCGGGACACGGGTTTTCTGTGGCGGGAGCTTTCTTT. Encoded protein: CASSPPSGHGFSVAGAFF. Full variable domain (rest looked up from reference TRBV3-1 and TRBJ1-1): DTAVSQTPKYLVTQMGNDKSIKCEQNLGHDTMYWYKQDSKKFLKIMFSYNNKELIINETVPNRFSPKSPDKAHLNLHINSLELGDSAVYFCASSPPSGHGFSVAGAFFGQGTRLTVV.

The chain employs TRBV10-1 and TRBJ2-4; 7 nucleotides agree with TRBD1. This CDR3 has 14 residues. CDR1 is WNHNN and CDR2 is SYGVQD in the germline V gene (reference sequence). The J segment lost 4 bases and the V segment lost 5 bases, leaving 5 bases of the junction unmatched. CDR3 in amino acids: CASSPGQNKNIQYF. As DNA, the CDR3 is TGCGCCAGCAGTCCGGGACAGAATAAAAACATTCAGTACTTC.

This clonotype was found a few times. The V gene is TRBV20-1, the J gene TRBJ2-1; 10 nucleotides line up with TRBD2. Trimming removed 4 bases from V and 13 bases from J; junction bases left unmatched: 10. Germline lookup yields CDR1 DFQATT and CDR2 SNEGSKA (reference sequence). The CDR3 is 13 residues long. The CDR3 reads CSANGALLAGQFF. In DNA, the CDR3 is TGCAGTGCTAACGGGGCCTTACTAGCGGGACAGTTCTTC.

There are many counts of this clonotype. The V call is TRBV29-1, the J call TRBJ2-5; D not resolved. This CDR3 is 12 amino acids long. CDR1 and CDR2 from the germline V gene are SQVTM and ANQGSEA. The V and J ends lost 1 base and 5 bases respectively, with 8 bases between them. The CDR3 DNA sequence: TGCAGCGTTGAAGGCCTGGAGGAGACCCAGTACTTC. Translation gives CSVEGLEETQYF.

The genes are TRBV30 and TRBJ2-7; D ambiguous. The CDR3 loop spans 12 amino acids. Trimming left V 2 bases short and J 1 base short, with 6 bases between. CDR1 GTSNPN and CDR2 SVGIG come from the germline V gene (reference sequence). The CDR3 DNA is TGTGCCTGGAGTCGCGGATCCTACGAGCAGTACTTC. This codes for CAWSRGSYEQYF.

The chain combines TRBV14 with TRBJ2-7; TRBD1 might be the D (5 bases). The length of the CDR3 is 14 residues. Per germline, CDR1 SGHDN and CDR2 FVKESK. Trimming cost V 5 bases and J 3 bases, with 14 bases left between them. This CDR3 reads CASSSNRISYEQYF. The CDR3 DNA sequence: TGTGCCAGCAGCTCAAACAGGATTAGCTACGAGCAGTACTTC. Full variable domain (outside the CDR3, taken from reference TRBV14 and TRBJ2-7): EAGVTQFPSHSVIEKGQTVTLRCDPISGHDNLYWYRRVMGKEIKFLLHFVKESKQDESGMPNNRFLAERTGGTYSTLKVQPAELEDSGVYFCASSSNRISYEQYFGPGTRLTVT.

The table lists this clonotype with a few counts. The chain couples TRBV20-1 to TRBJ1-1, with D unresolved. Germline CDR1 reads DFQATT; CDR2 reads SNEGSKA (reference sequence). The CDR3 has 12 residues. Trimming took 5 bases from V and 0 from J, leaving 7 bases between them. The CDR3 nucleotides are TGCAGTGCTCGCTTTGTGAACACTGAAGCTTTCTTT. Encoded protein: CSARFVNTEAFF.

CDR3 in DNA: TGTGCCAGCAGTTTAACTGAGGGCTCGGACACTGAAGCTTTCTTT. Translating it yields CASSLTEGSDTEAFF. V usage is TRBV12-3 or TRBV12-4 and J usage is TRBJ1-1, with D uncertain. The length of the CDR3 is 15 residues. With 2 bases removed from V and 3 bases from J, the gap between germline ends came to 13 bases.

The chain uses TRBV5-1 and TRBJ2-7; 7 bases are shared with TRBD2. The CDR3 consists of 14 residues. The germline V gene encodes CDR1 SGHRS and CDR2 YFSETQ. With 0 bases clipped from V and 6 bases from J, the junction kept 6 bases outside the gene matches. CDR3 sequence reads: CASSLEAGSIEQYF. DNA for the CDR3: TGCGCCAGCAGCTTGGAAGCGGGATCAATCGAGCAGTACTTC.

The J gene is TRBJ2-2, the V gene TRBV7-3, with D hard to call. Trimming cost V 8 bases and J 0 bases, with 7 bases left between them. Germline V lookup: CDR1 SGHTA, CDR2 FQGTGA. The CDR3 totals 13 residues. CDR3 coding DNA: TGTGCCAGCGGCAGCCCGAACACCGGGGAGCTGTTTTTT. This translates into CASGSPNTGELFF.

This clonotype was recorded many times. The V and J genes are TRBV5-1 and TRBJ2-3; tentative D call: TRBD1 (6 bases). Germline-derived CDR1 and CDR2 are SGHRS and YFSETQ. The CDR3 loop spans 13 amino acids. Trimming pared 2 bases from V and 6 bases from J, leaving 10 bases between. The CDR3 DNA reads TGCGCCAGCAGCTTACAGGGTTCGGATACGCAGTATTTT. It yields the protein CASSLQGSDTQYF.

The chain uses TRBV10-3 and TRBJ2-5; D ambiguous. CDR1 is ENHRY and CDR2 is SYGVKD in the germline V gene. Deletions cut 8 bases from V and 4 bases from J, with 17 bases between. The CDR3 consists of 14 residues. CDR3 in DNA: TGTGCCATCTCTCCCGGCTGGTCGGGAGAGACCCAGTACTTC. Protein sequence: CAISPGWSGETQYF.

This clonotype showed up just a few times. This chain uses TRBV5-1 with TRBJ2-5; D may correspond to TRBD1 or TRBD2 (6 bases each). V was shortened by 3 bases and J by 2 bases, with 14 bases between the two germline ends. CDR3 size: 15 residues. The germline gives CDR1 SGHRS, CDR2 YFSETQ. CDR3 in amino acids: CASSSWAGQQETQYF. CDR3 bases: TGCGCCAGCAGCTCTTGGGCGGGACAACAAGAGACCCAGTACTTC.

This clonotype occurred a few times. The chain is built from TRBV29-1 and TRBJ2-2, with D perhaps matching TRBD1 or TRBD2 (5 bases each). CDR1 SQVTM and CDR2 ANQGSEA come from the germline V gene. The CDR3 sequence is 17 residues long. V dropped 0 bases and J dropped 3 bases, with 17 bases sitting between them. This CDR3 is CSVEDPRGREDTGELFF. The CDR3 nucleotides are TGCAGCGTTGAAGATCCTCGGGGCAGAGAGGACACCGGGGAGCTGTTTTTT.

The J gene is TRBJ1-5, the V gene TRBV29-1; D is ambiguous. Trimming stripped 8 bases from V and 10 bases from J, with 12 bases between. This CDR3 is built from 10 residues. Per germline, CDR1 SQVTM and CDR2 ANQGSEA. CDR3 region: CSSRVRPQHF. The CDR3 coding sequence is TGCAGCTCCCGGGTCCGCCCCCAGCATTTT.

The chain recombines TRBV27 with TRBJ2-5; 11 bases map to TRBD2. This CDR3 has 16 residues. The germline gives CDR1 MNHEY, CDR2 SMNVEV (reference sequence). The trim removed 3 bases at V and 3 bases at J, leaving 6 bases unmatched. CDR3 DNA sequence: TGTGCCAGCAGTTTTCTTGGGACTAGCGGCAAAGAGACCCAGTACTTC. This sequence encodes CASSFLGTSGKETQYF.

This clonotype was counted a few times. At one boundary the junction diverges from the germline segment, which might be a read error. CDR3 coding DNA: TGCAGCGTGGAAGACTGGACTGAGCAGTTCTTC. This translates into CSVEDWTEQFF. The chain is built from TRBV29-1 and TRBJ2-1; the D is unclear. This CDR3 is built from 11 residues. In germline, CDR1 is SQVTM, CDR2 ANQGSEA.

The V and J genes are TRBV27 and TRBJ2-5; D is ambiguous. From germline, CDR1 is MNHEY and CDR2 SMNVEV (reference sequence). The CDR3 contains 16 residues. V was pared by 3 bases and J by 5 bases, with 19 bases between. The chain's CDR3 is CASSLLPPGIGETQYF. In nucleotides, the CDR3 is TGTGCCAGCAGTTTGCTCCCCCCGGGCATTGGGGAGACCCAGTACTTC.

This clonotype has a handful of counts. The V call is TRBV12-3 or TRBV12-4, the J call TRBJ2-2, with D perhaps TRBD1 or TRBD2 (5 bases each). CDR3 length: 16 residues. V lost 2 bases and J lost 0, with 10 bases in between. CDR3 region: CASSLFRGPNTGELFF. The CDR3 DNA is TGTGCCAGCAGTTTATTCCGGGGACCGAACACCGGGGAGCTGTTTTTT.

The chain uses TRBV20-1 and TRBJ1-1, with no clear D. Trimming shortened V by 1 base and J by 0 bases, and 9 bases separated the two germline ends. CDR1 and CDR2 (germline): DFQATT, SNEGSKA (reference sequence). The CDR3 has 14 residues. CDR3 loop: CSARGAGMNTEAFF. DNA for the CDR3: TGCAGTGCTAGAGGGGCGGGCATGAACACTGAAGCTTTCTTT.

This clonotype has only a few counts. The chain joins TRBV7-9 to TRBJ2-1; the D is unclear. CDR1 is SEHNR, CDR2 FQNEAQ, per germline (reference sequence). This CDR3 is built from 14 residues. V dropped 8 bases and J dropped 7 bases, with 18 bases sitting between them. The CDR3 loop is CASLPMANDNEQFF. The DNA of the CDR3 is TGTGCCAGCTTACCAATGGCCAATGATAATGAGCAGTTCTTC.

The genes are TRBV29-1 and TRBJ2-7; no reliable D call. CDR1 is SQVTM, CDR2 ANQGSEA, per germline. The CDR3 sequence is 10 residues long. V lost 5 bases to trimming and J lost 4 bases, with 6 bases between them. CDR3 bases: TGCAGCGTTTTTGTTTACGAGCAGTACTTC. It yields the protein CSVFVYEQYF.

The rearrangement links TRBV30 to TRBJ2-7; TRBD2 agrees at 9 bases. CDR1 is GTSNPN, CDR2 SVGIG, per germline (reference sequence). The CDR3 has 13 amino acids. The J segment lost 4 bases and the V segment lost 4 bases, leaving 5 bases of the junction unmatched. CDR3 sequence: CAWKREVHYEQYF. As DNA, the CDR3 is TGTGCCTGGAAGCGGGAGGTTCATTACGAGCAGTACTTC. Variable domain in full (rest from reference TRBV30 and TRBJ2-7): SQTIHQWPATLVQPVGSPLSLECTVEGTSNPNLYWYRQAAGRGLQLLFYSVGIGQISSEVPQNLSASRPQDRQFILSSKKLLLSDSGFYLCAWKREVHYEQYFGPGTRLTVT.